This entry features one T cell receptor beta chain sequence. The CDR3 contains 14 residues. Germline V CDR1 and CDR2: LGHDT, YNNKEL (reference sequence). Trimming took off 2 bases at V and 4 bases at J, with 8 bases between the two ends. The data are from a study of blood T cell repertoires in COVID-19. Study-wide context: Specimens from acute and convalescent COVID-19 originated in the United States, Italy and Spain. PBMCs, B-cell-depleted T cells, or T cells were the source of the cDNA or gDNA that made up the material.

Participants, about 18 to 90 years old, spanned about two dozen US areas. Participant-reported clinical history was the basis for cohort assignment. TCRdb keeps only in-frame clones here, not all; method: immunoSEQ multiplex PCR. The sample has about 160,000 clones, more than 65% seen once; the top ten hold around 5.3%. Source material: PBMCs or T cells enriched from blood (not recorded which). The V gene is TRBV3-1 (or the pseudogene TRBV3-2), the J gene TRBJ2-2; D possibly corresponds to TRBD2 (5 bases). This sequence originates from a woman between 35 and 50 years old with acute COVID-19. The CDR3 DNA follows: TGTGCCAGCAGCCAAAAAGGAGGCACCGGGGAGCTGTTTTTT. This sequence encodes CASSQKGGTGELFF.